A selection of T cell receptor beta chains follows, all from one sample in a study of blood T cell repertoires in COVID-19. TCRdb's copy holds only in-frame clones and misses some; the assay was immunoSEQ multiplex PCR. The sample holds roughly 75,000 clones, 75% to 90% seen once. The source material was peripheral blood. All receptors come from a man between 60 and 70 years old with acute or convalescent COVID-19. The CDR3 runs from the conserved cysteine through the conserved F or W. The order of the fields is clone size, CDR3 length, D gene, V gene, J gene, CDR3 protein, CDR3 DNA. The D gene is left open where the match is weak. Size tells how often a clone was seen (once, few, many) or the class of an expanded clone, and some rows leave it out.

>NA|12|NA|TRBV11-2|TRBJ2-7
CASSLFGDEQYF
TGTGCCAGCAGCTTATTCGGAGACGAGCAGTACTTC
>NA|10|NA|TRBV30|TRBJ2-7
CAWGHYEQYF
TGTGCCTGGGGCCACTACGAGCAGTACTTC
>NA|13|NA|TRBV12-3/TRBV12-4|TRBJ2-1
CASRGEIYNEQFF
TGTGCCAGCCGAGGAGAAATCTACAATGAGCAGTTCTTC
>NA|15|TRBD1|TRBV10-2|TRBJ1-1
CASRRTGEGDTEAFF
TGCGCCAGCAGAAGGACAGGGGAGGGTGACACTGAAGCTTTCTTT
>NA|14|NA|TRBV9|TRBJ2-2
CASKLASGPGELFF
TGTGCCAGCAAGCTAGCTAGTGGACCCGGGGAGCTGTTTTTT
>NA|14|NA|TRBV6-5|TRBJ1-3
CASTSPQYGDTIYF
TGTGCCAGCACCTCCCCCCAATACGGTGACACCATATATTTT
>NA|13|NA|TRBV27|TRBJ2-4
CASNSGLGGIQYF
TGTGCCAGCAATTCAGGGTTGGGCGGCATTCAGTACTTC
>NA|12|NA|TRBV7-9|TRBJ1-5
CASGGTNQPQHF
TGTGCCAGCGGAGGGACCAATCAGCCCCAGCATTTT
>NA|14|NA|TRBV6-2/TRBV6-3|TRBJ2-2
CASSNPRAAGELFF
TGTGCCAGCAGTAACCCGCGCGCGGCCGGGGAGCTGTTTTTT
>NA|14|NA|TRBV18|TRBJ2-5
CASSPGQQQETQYF
TGTGCCAGCTCACCCGGACAGCAGCAAGAGACCCAGTACTTC
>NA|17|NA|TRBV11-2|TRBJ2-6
CASSLQGLPSGANVLTF
TGTGCCAGCAGCTTACAGGGCCTTCCCTCTGGGGCCAACGTCCTGACTTTC
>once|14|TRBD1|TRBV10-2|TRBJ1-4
CASGDRGRGEKLFF
TGCGCCAGCGGAGACAGGGGGCGAGGTGAAAAACTGTTTTTT
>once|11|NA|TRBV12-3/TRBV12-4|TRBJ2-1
CASSFISEQFF
TGTGCCAGCAGTTTTATTAGTGAGCAGTTCTTC
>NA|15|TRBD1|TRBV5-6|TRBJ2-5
CASSLDRGHQETQYF
TGTGCCAGCAGCTTAGACAGGGGGCACCAAGAGACCCAGTACTTC
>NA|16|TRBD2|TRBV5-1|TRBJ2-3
CASSLGGAGGTDTQYF
TGCGCCAGCAGCCTGGGAGGAGCGGGGGGCACAGATACGCAGTATTTT
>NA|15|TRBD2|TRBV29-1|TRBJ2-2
CSVESLAGATGELFF
TGCAGCGTTGAGTCTCTAGCGGGGGCTACCGGGGAGCTGTTTTTT
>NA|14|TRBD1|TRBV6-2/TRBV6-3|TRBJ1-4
CASSYSTGIEKLFF
TGTGCCAGCAGTTACTCGACAGGGATTGAAAAACTGTTTTTT
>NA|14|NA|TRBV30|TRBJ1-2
CAWSAGAGPYGYTF
TGTGCCTGGAGTGCAGGGGCAGGGCCCTATGGCTACACCTTC
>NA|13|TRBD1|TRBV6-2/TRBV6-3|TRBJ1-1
CASSNRGNTEAFF
TGTGCCAGCAGCAACAGGGGTAACACTGAAGCTTTCTTT
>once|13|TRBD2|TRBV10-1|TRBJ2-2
CASRAGGTGELFF
TGCGCCAGCAGGGCCGGGGGGACCGGGGAGCTGTTTTTT
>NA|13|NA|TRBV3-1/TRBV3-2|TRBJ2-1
CASSQGTGVLQFF
TGTGCCAGCAGCCAAGGAACGGGAGTACTTCAGTTCTTC
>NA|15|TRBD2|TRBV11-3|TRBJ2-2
CASSKREGNTGELFF
TGTGCCAGCAGCAAGCGGGAGGGGAACACCGGGGAGCTGTTTTTT
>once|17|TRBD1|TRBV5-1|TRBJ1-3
CASSSATGTGGGNTIYF
TGCGCCAGCAGCTCAGCAACCGGGACAGGGGGCGGAAACACCATATATTTT
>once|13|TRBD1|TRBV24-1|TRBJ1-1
CATSEPGQEKAFF
TGTGCCACCAGTGAACCCGGACAGGAGAAAGCTTTCTTT
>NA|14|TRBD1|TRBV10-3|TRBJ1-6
CAARPGGVNSPLHF
TGTGCCGCAAGGCCAGGGGGCGTAAATTCACCCCTCCACTTT
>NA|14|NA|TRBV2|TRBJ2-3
CASSVETSSDTQYF
TGTGCCAGCAGTGTTGAGACTAGTTCTGATACGCAGTATTTT
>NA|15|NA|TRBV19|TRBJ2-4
CASSIDGGAGDIQYF
TGTGCCAGTAGTATAGATGGCGGGGCTGGGGACATTCAGTACTTC
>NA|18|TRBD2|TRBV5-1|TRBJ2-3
CASSPPGLAGVDTDTQYF
TGCGCCAGCAGCCCACCGGGACTAGCGGGCGTGGACACAGATACGCAGTATTTT
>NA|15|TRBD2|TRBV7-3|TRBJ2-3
CASSLSPREADTQYF
TGTGCCAGCAGCTTAAGCCCCCGGGAGGCAGATACGCAGTATTTT
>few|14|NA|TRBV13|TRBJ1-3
CASSFSGLGNTIYF
TGTGCCAGCAGCTTTTCAGGGCTTGGAAACACCATATATTTT
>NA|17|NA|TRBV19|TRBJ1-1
CASSIDVVAPRDTEAFF
TGTGCCAGTAGTATAGATGTCGTTGCCCCCCGGGACACTGAAGCTTTCTTT
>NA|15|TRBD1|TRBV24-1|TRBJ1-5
CATSDTGQADQPQHF
TGTGCCACCAGTGACACCGGACAGGCGGATCAGCCCCAGCATTTT
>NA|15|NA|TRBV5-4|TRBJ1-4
CASSYPGTTNEKLFF
TGTGCCAGCAGCTACCCCGGGACAACTAATGAAAAACTGTTTTTT
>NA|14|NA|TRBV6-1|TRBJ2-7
CASSEGRGTDEQYF
TGTGCCAGCAGTGAAGGACGAGGTACTGACGAGCAGTACTTC
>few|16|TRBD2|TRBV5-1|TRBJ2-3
CASSLEGLAEKDTQYF
TGCGCCAGCAGCTTGGAGGGACTAGCAGAAAAAGATACGCAGTATTTT
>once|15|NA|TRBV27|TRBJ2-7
CASRDLGQRPYEQYF
TGTGCCAGCAGGGACCTCGGACAGAGACCCTACGAGCAGTACTTC
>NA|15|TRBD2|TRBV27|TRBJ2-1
CASSLLPAGVREQFF
TGTGCCAGCAGTTTACTCCCCGCGGGAGTTCGTGAGCAGTTCTTC
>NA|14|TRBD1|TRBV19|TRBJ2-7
CASVPGQGFNEQYF
TGTGCCAGCGTCCCGGGACAGGGGTTCAACGAGCAGTACTTC
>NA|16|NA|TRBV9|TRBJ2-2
CASSVGLGGNTGELFF
TGTGCCAGCAGCGTAGGACTAGGCGGGAACACCGGGGAGCTGTTTTTT
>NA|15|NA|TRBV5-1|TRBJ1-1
CASPPHRVWVTEAFF
TGCGCCAGCCCCCCCCACAGGGTATGGGTCACTGAAGCTTTCTTT
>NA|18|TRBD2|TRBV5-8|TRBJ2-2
CASSLAGLAGRVTGELFF
TGTGCCAGCAGCTTGGCGGGACTAGCGGGACGGGTCACCGGGGAGCTGTTTTTT
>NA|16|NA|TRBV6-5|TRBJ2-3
CASSSGGTIAADTQYF
TGTGCCAGCAGTTCGGGGGGCACAATCGCGGCGGATACGCAGTATTTT
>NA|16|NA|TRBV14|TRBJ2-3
CASSQVGGIRTDTQYF
TGTGCCAGCAGCCAAGTAGGAGGGATCCGCACAGATACGCAGTATTTT
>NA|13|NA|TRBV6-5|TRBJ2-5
CASSWDYQETQYF
TGTGCCAGCAGCTGGGACTACCAAGAGACCCAGTACTTC
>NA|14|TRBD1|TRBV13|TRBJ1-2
CASSRTGGGYGYTF
TGTGCCAGCAGTCGGACAGGGGGCGGATATGGCTACACCTTC
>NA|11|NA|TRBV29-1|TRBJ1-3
CSVESGNTIYF
TGCAGCGTTGAGAGTGGAAACACCATATATTTT